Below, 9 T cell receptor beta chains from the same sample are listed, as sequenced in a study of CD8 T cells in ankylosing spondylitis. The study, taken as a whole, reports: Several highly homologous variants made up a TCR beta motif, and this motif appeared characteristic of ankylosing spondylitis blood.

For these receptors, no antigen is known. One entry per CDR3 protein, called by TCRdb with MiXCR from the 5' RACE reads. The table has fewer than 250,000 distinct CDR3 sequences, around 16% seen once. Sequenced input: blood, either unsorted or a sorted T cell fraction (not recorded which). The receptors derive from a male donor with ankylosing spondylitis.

The CDR3 DNA sequence: TGTGCCAGCAGCCCCCCCCCACAGGGTGGCTTAAATTCACCCCTCCACTTT. Its protein is CASSPPPQGGLNSPLHF. The chain employs TRBV11-2 and TRBJ1-6; D is possibly TRBD1 (6 bases). Germline V lookup: CDR1 SGHAT, CDR2 FQNNGV. The germline V and J ends were trimmed by 5 bases and 7 bases, with 21 bases remaining between them. The CDR3 runs to 17 residues.

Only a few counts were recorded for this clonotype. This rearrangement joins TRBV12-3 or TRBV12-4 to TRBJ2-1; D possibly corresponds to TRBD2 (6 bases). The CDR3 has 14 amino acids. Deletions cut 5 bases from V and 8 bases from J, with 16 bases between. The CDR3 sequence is CASSNPGTPHEQFF. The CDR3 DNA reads TGTGCCAGCAGTAATCCCGGGACTCCCCATGAGCAGTTCTTC.

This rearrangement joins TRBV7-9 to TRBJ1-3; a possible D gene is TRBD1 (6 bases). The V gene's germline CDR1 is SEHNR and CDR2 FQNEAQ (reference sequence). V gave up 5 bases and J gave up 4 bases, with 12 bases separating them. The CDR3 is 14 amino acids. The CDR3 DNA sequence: TGTGCCAGCAGCAACACAGGGTTCGGAAACACCATATATTTT. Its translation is CASSNTGFGNTIYF.

In DNA form, the CDR3 reads TGTGCCAGTAGTATGGAGGTCGACTACGAGCAGTACTTC. Its translation: CASSMEVDYEQYF. J is TRBJ2-7 and V is TRBV19; a possible D gene is TRBD2 (5 bases). The CDR3 has 13 amino acids. In germline, CDR1 is LNHDA, CDR2 SQIVND (reference sequence). The germline V and J ends were trimmed by 3 bases and 3 bases, with 9 bases remaining between them.

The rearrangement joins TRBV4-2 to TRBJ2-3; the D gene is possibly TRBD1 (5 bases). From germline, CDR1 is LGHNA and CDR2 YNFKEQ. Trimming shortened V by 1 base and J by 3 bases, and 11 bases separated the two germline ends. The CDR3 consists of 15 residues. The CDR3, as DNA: TGTGCCAGCAGCCAAGCGCAGGGTATTACAGATACGCAGTATTTT. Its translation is CASSQAQGITDTQYF.

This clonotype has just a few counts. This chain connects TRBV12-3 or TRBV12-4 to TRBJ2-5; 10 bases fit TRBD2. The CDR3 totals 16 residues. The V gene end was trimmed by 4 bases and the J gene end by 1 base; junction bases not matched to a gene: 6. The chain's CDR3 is CASSSWSSGGQETQYF. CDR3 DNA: TGTGCCAGCAGTTCGTGGTCTAGCGGGGGCCAAGAGACCCAGTACTTC.

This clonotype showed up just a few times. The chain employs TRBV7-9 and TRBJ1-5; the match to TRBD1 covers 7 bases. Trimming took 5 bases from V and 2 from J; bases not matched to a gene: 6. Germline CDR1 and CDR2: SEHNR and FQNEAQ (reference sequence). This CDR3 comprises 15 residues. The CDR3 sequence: CASSTNRGGNQPQHF. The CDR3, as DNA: TGTGCCAGCAGCACCAACAGGGGAGGCAATCAGCCCCAGCATTTT.

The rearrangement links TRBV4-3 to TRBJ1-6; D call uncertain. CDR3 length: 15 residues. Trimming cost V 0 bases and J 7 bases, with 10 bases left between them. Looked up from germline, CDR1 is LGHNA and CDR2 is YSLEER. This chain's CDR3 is CASSQDDNTNSPLHF. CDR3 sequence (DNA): TGCGCCAGCAGCCAAGATGACAACACAAATTCACCCCTCCACTTT.

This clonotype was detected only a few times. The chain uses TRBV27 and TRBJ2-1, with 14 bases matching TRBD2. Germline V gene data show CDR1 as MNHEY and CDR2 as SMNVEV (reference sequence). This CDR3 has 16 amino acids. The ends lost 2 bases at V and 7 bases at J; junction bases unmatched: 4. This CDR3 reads CASSLVGTSGSNEQFF. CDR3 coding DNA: TGTGCCAGCAGTTTAGTCGGGACTAGCGGGAGTAATGAGCAGTTCTTC.